This T cell receptor beta chain was sequenced during a study of read filtering for tumor transcriptome and immune sequencing (TCRdb year 2020). Broadly, across the study: The cohort was composed of about 18 male and 11 to 15 female patients, with a mean age of approximately 62 years and an age range of about 47 to 85. After DNase treatment, whole-transcriptome libraries were prepared with the TruSeq RNA Access Library Prep Kit. By revised international staging, eight or nine patients were R-ISS I, under 20 were R-ISS II and over five were R-ISS III. TCR-region mapped reads per sample ranged from about 4 to 10.27 million with IR-seq versus only about 85 to 1,300 with RNA-seq. One main goal was a read-filtering strategy for immune repertoire data, in particular deciding whether clonotypes backed by only one read should be removed. Using the same bone marrow samples, the study ran both targeted immune repertoire sequencing and bulk whole-transcriptome sequencing and then compared the TCR repertoires from each method. Beyond this particular receptor, the publication reports: Single-read clonotypes made up around 82% of clonotypes but roughly 3.2% of total reads in IR-seq, and roughly three quarters of clonotypes and about 45% of reads in RNA-seq. Compared with RNA-seq, IR-seq captured clonotypes at much higher depth and more reliably, and a smaller IR-seq throughput was enough to identify most shared clonotypes. Removing single-read clonotypes increased the correlation between IR-seq and RNA-seq shared clonotype proportions. The sorted CD138-negative fraction was composed of a mixed bone marrow immune population rather than of purified T cells.

TCR libraries were built from about 400 ng RNA with the Immunoverse kit, using molecular barcoded adaptors covering alpha/delta and beta/gamma chains. TCR library preparation used the same RNA that was used for transcriptome sequencing. Sequencing of the TCR libraries was done on an Illumina HiSeq 4000 with 2 x 150 cycles. The original methods were these. With MiXCR, TCR reads were aligned to human V, D, J and C references and assembled into CDR3 clonotypes, with quality filtering and error correction included. The tcR package in R was used to analyze clonotype counts and gene usage diversity. For inspection of raw mapping reads, RNA-seq reads were mapped by STAR aligner version 2.5.3a onto GRCh37 of the human genome. To test how sequencing depth affected the clonotypes detected, IR-seq fastq files were randomly downsampled with Seqtk 1.3. TCRdb cleaned the public reads at Q25 with fastp, built clones with MiXCR and kept in-frame beta chains. When rows share a CDR3 protein, they turn into one entry using the most common DNA and genes. Here the V and J calls rest on TCRdb's processing, not on the authors' analysis. The sample yields roughly 90,000 distinct CDR3 sequences; roughly 21% were counted once. The ten biggest clones cover about an eighth of the sample.

This clonotype occurred many times. This receptor's antigen is unknown. No base quality values were provided; no much bigger clone lies one nucleotide off. Bone marrow was sampled from every patient at the time of active disease. Ficoll-Hypaque density gradient centrifugation was used to isolate the bone marrow mononuclear cells. Myeloma plasma cells were removed and CD138-negative cells were obtained by negative selection following labeling with CD138 magnetic microbeads on a MACS separator. Flow cytometry on an Attune NxT with CD138 antibodies was used to check the purity of the isolated cells. Total RNA was extracted using TRIzol reagent and was quantified on a NanoDrop spectrophotometer. Paired RNA-seq and IR-seq were performed on the CD138-negative bone marrow sample of each patient. The TCR comes from a donor over 35 with multiple myeloma. The sample comprised a population of CD138-negative cells sorted from bone marrow. The cell subset or site label for this specimen denotes: bone marrow mononuclear cells depleted of CD138+ plasma/myeloma cells by negative magnetic selection.

The base sequence is TGTGCCAGCAGTCCCGGACAGGGTGGCACTGAAGCTTTCTTT. Its translation reads: CASSPGQGGTEAFF. Recombination joined TRBV28 with TRBJ1-1, with TRBD1 identical over 8 junction bases. Germline trimming: 5 bases from V, 4 bases from J; junction bases outside gene matches: 6. The CDR3, from cysteine to phenylalanine, totals 14 residues. The read is trimmed to its CDR3 DNA, 42 bases read in frame from base 1. CDR1 and CDR2 (MDHEN, SYDVKM) derive from the germline V gene. Reference TRBV28 and TRBJ1-1 genes cover what lies past the CDR3, so the full variable domain is DVKVTQSSRYLVKRTGEKVFLECVQDMDHENMFWYRQDPGLGLRLIYFSYDVKMKEKGDIPEGYSVSREKKERFSLILESASTNQTSMYLCASSPGQGGTEAFFGQGTRLTVV.